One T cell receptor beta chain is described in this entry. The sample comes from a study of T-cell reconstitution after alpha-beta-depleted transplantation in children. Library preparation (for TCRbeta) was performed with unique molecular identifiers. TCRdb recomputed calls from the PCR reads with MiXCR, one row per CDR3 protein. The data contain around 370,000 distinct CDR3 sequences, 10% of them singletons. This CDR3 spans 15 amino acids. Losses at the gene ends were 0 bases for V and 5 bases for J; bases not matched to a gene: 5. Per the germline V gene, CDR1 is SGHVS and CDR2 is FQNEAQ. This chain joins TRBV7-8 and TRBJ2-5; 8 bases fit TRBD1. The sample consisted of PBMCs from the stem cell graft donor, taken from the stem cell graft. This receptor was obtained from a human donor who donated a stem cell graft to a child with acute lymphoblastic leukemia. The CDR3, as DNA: TGTGCCAGCAGCTTAGCCCGGGACAGGTGGGAGACCCAGTACTTC. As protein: CASSLARDRWETQYF.